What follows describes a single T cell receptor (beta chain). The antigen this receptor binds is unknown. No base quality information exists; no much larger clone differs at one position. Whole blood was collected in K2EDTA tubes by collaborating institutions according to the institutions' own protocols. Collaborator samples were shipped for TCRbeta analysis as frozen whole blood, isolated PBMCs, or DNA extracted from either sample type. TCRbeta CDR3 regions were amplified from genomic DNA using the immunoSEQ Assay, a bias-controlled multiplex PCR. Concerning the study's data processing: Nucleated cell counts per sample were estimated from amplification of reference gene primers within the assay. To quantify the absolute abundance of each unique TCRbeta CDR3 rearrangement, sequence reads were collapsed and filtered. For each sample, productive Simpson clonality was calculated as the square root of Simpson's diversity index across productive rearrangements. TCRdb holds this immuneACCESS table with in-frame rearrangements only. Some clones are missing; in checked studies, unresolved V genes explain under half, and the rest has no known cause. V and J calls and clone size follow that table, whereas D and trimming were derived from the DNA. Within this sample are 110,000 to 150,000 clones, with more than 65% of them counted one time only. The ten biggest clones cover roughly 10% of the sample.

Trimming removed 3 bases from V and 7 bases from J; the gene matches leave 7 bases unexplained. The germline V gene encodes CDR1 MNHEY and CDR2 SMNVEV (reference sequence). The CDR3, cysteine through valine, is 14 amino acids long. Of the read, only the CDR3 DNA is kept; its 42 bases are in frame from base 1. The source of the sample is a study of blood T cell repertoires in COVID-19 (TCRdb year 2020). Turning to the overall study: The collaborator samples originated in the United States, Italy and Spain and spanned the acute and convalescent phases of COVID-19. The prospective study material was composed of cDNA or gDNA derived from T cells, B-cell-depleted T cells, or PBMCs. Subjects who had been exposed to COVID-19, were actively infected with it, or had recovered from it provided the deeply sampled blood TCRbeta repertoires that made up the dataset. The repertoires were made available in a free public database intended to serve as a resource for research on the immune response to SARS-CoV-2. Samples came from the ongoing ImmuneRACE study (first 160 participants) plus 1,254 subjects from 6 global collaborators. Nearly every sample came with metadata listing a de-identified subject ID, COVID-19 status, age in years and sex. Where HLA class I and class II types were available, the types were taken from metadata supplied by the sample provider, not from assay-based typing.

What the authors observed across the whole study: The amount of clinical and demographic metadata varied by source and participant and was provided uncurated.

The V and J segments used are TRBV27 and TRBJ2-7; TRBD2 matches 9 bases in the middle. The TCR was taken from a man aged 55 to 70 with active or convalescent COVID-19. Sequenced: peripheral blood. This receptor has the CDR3 CASSLAGGGREQYV. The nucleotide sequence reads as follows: TGTGCCAGCAGTTTGGCGGGAGGGGGCCGGGAGCAGTACGTC.